A selection of T cell receptor beta chains follows, all from one sample in a study of blood T cell repertoires in COVID-19. Profiled with immunoSEQ multiplex PCR; TCRdb holds only in-frame clones, not every one. The sample contains 65,000 to 80,000 clones, approximately 82% of which appear only once. Sequencing was carried out using peripheral blood. The origin of the receptors is a human donor in a cohort sampled during active COVID-19. Both conserved end residues are part of each CDR3. Each record gives: clone size, V gene, D gene, J gene, CDR3 DNA, CDR3 protein. A D gene is named only where the DNA matches it firmly. Clone size is stated in some rows and not others, as once, few, many or a class when expanded.

-	TRBV5-4	TRBD2	TRBJ2-7	TGTGCCAGCAGCCCACCCGGGACTAGAGCCTACGAGCAGTACTTC	CASSPPGTRAYEQYF
-	TRBV6-5	TRBD1	TRBJ2-7	TGTGCCAGCACCCGGGACAGGGGGCCGGGGGAGCAGTACTTC	CASTRDRGPGEQYF
-	TRBV20-1	-	TRBJ1-2	TGCAGTGCTCTCTATGGCTACACCTTC	CSALYGYTF
-	TRBV7-2	-	TRBJ2-2	TGTGCCAGCAGCCCCCGGGGGGCGGGGGTGAACACCGGGGAGCTGTTTTTT	CASSPRGAGVNTGELFF
-	TRBV7-2	TRBD1	TRBJ2-7	TGTGCCAGCAGTTTGGGGCAGGGGGCCTACGAGCAGTACTTC	CASSLGQGAYEQYF
-	TRBV12-3/TRBV12-4	TRBD1	TRBJ2-7	TGTGCCAGCAGAGGACAGGGGGGATACGAGCAGTACTTC	CASRGQGGYEQYF
-	TRBV18	TRBD1	TRBJ2-3	TGTGCCAGCTCACCGGGACAGGTGAGCACAGATACGCAGTATTTT	CASSPGQVSTDTQYF
-	TRBV6-5	TRBD1	TRBJ1-1	TGTGCCAGCATGAACAGGGGGAGAGTTTCTGAAGCTTTCTTT	CASMNRGRVSEAFF
once	TRBV15	TRBD2	TRBJ2-1	TGTGCCACCAGCAGACTAGCGGGGGCGATATACAATGAGCAGTTCTTC	CATSRLAGAIYNEQFF
-	TRBV7-2	TRBD2	TRBJ2-3	TGTGCCAGCAGCTCCCTCCCTAGCGGGGGGCCAGATACGCAGTATTTT	CASSSLPSGGPDTQYF